This T cell receptor (beta chain) was profiled in a study of blood T cell repertoires in COVID-19. Study at large: There were acute and convalescent COVID-19 samples, and they came from the United States, Italy and Spain. PBMCs, B-cell-depleted T cells, or T cells provided the cDNA or gDNA that made up the material.

Between the trimmed V and J ends, which lost 2 bases and 2 bases, there was a span of 13 bases. The CDR3 loop spans 15 amino acids. Germline V gene data show CDR1 as MNHEY and CDR2 as SMNVEV (reference sequence). In the authors' workflow: Nucleated cell counts were estimated from reference gene primer amplification. Only in-frame clones appear in the TCRdb table, and some are missing; sequencing was by immunoSEQ multiplex PCR. V and J calls and clone size are those listed in that table; D and trimming were worked out from the DNA. Of tens of thousands of clones listed, 80% to 95% are singletons. A single count supports this clone.

The receptor was derived from a human donor with active COVID-19. The donor label of this sample is uncertain. The sample taken for sequencing was peripheral blood. J is TRBJ2-7 and V is TRBV27; TRBD1 might be the D (6 bases). The CDR3 protein is CASSLTGTNTYEQYF. The CDR3 nucleotides are TGTGCCAGCAGTTTAACCGGGACAAATACCTACGAGCAGTACTTC.